This T cell receptor beta chain was captured in a study of naive CD8 T cells in extremely preterm neonates (dated by TCRdb to 2015 to 2018). In terms of the full investigation: The study compared the TCRbeta CDR3 repertoires of sorted naive CD8+ T cells among four age groups: extremely preterm neonates, term neonates, young children and adults.

A two-step, bias-controlled multiplex PCR was used to amplify TCRbeta CDR3 regions from genomic DNA. The multiplex PCR included primers specific for each TRBV and TRBJ gene segment. The immunoSEQ Assay was used to generate the TCRbeta repertoire data. The source study handled its data this way. To merge closely related sequences, reads went through filtering and clustering using a relative-frequency ratio and a modified nearest-neighbor algorithm. The V, D and J gene assignments for CDR3 sequences were based on IMGT annotation. Template counts were normalized for PCR amplification bias and quantified against synthetic TCR CDR3 analog sequences. Analyses were restricted to unique productive sequences, meaning in-frame CDR3 sequences without stop codons. The immunoSEQ Analyzer software was used to calculate clonality, defined as 1 minus Pielou's evenness, and iChao1 richness. Depending on the Shapiro-Wilk normality results, either Student's t-test or a non-parametric test was run in JMP for statistical testing. Not all clones reach the TCRdb copy of this immuneACCESS table, which keeps in-frame sequences only. Checked studies attribute under half of the gap to unresolved V genes and leave the rest unexplained. The V and J calls and the clone size are those of that table, but D and trimming were determined from the DNA. The table for this sample lists around 23,000 clones; about 91% of them were counted only once. The ten largest account for 0.8% to 0.95% of the sample.

On this clone: Its target antigen remains unknown. The sample holds no much larger clone one base away, and base qualities are not on file.

General findings and caveats noted by the study authors: Compared with the older groups, preterm CDR3s were shorter and closer to germline, carrying fewer N additions and showing less junctional trimming. To track T cell development within individuals, the authors urged prospective longitudinal studies of preterm and term neonates. The authors noted a small sample size and variable productive template counts among preterm samples as limitations. Preterm neonates had significantly lower iChao1 richness than all other age groups (p < 0.05) and an even clone distribution, indicating a less rich repertoire. Preterm neonates shared more CDR3 nucleotide sequences (2.7%) than term neonates (around 0.4%), young children (around 0.03%) and adults (about 0.01%).

Preterm samples were obtained from a handful of extremely preterm deliveries at about 22-27 weeks of gestation. The study left out pregnancies involving fetal demise, active maternal HSV infection or known maternal HIV infection. A FACSAria III cell sorter was used to sort live, Annexin V-negative naive CD8+ T cells (CD3+CD8+CD45RA+CCR7+). Each sample yielded roughly 19,000 to 110,000 sorted naive CD8+ T cells. Preassembled standardized sampling kits were used to collect mixed venous-arterial cord blood. Cord blood was held at room temperature and processed no more than 4 hours after collection. Mononuclear cells were isolated from diluted blood by Ficoll-Paque density gradient centrifugation. Before sorting, mononuclear cells were cryopreserved in 10% DMSO plus 90% FBS and kept long term at -150 degrees C. After thawing, the cells were stained with Annexin V and with antibodies against CD3, CD8, CCR7 and CD45RA. The DNeasy Blood and Tissue Kit was used to extract genomic DNA from snap-frozen pellets of sorted cells.

This sequence originates from a boy who was born preterm. The source material was naive CD8+ T cells from cord blood.

The nucleotide sequence is TGTGCTAGTGGTTTGGTCGGGGGGAACACTGAAGCTTTCTTT. It specifies CASGLVGGNTEAFF. The V and J genes are TRBV12-5 and TRBJ1-1; tentative D gene TRBD1, with 5 bases matching. The CDR3 measures 14 amino acids from cysteine to phenylalanine. Only the CDR3 DNA stays, 42 bases, in frame from base 1. V and J lose 0 bases and 1 base, and a span of 6 bases separates them. From the germline V gene, CDR1 is LGHNT and CDR2 is FRNRAP.